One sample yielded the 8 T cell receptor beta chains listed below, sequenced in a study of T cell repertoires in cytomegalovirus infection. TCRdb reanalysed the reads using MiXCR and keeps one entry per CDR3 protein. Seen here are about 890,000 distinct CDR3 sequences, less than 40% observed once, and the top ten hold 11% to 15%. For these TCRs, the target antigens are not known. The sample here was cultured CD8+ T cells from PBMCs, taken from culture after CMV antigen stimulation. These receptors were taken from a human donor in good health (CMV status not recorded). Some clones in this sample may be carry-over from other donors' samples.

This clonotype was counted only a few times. This chain's CDR3 is CASSYFRGGDSPLHF. The CDR3 DNA follows: TGTGCCAGCAGTTACTTCAGGGGGGGTGATTCACCCCTCCACTTT. J is TRBJ1-6 and V is TRBV6-5; 7 bases match TRBD1. The CDR3 consists of 15 residues. Looked up from germline, CDR1 is MNHEY and CDR2 is SVGAGI. The V segment lost 1 base and the J segment 8 bases; nucleotides outside the gene matches: 5.

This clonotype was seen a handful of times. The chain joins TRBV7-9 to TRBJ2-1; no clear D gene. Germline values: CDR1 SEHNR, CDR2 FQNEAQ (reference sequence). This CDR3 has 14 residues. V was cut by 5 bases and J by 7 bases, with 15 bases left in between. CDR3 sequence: CASSQLEAMNEQFF. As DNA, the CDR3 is TGTGCCAGCAGCCAACTCGAAGCGATGAATGAGCAGTTCTTC.

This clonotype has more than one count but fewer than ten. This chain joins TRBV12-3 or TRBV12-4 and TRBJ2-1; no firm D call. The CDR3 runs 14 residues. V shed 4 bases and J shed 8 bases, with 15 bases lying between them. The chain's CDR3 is CASSSGPTGHEQFF. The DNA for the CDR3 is TGTGCCAGCAGTTCGGGCCCCACCGGCCATGAGCAGTTCTTC.

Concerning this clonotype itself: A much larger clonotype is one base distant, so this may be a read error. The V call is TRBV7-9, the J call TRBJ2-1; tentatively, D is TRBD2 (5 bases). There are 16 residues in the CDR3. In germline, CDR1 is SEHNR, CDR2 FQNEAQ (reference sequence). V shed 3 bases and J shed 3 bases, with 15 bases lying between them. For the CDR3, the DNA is TGTGCCAGCAGCTTTCCGACTGGGAGCTTCTACAATGAGCAGTTCTTC. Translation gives CASSFPTGSFYNEQFF. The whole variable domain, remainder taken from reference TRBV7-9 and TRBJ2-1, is DTGVSQNPRHKITKRGQNVTFRCDPISEHNRLYWYRQTLGQGPEFLTYFQNEAQLEKSRLLSDRFSAERPKGSFSTLEIQRTEQGDSAMYLCASSFPTGSFYNEQFFGPGTRLTVL.

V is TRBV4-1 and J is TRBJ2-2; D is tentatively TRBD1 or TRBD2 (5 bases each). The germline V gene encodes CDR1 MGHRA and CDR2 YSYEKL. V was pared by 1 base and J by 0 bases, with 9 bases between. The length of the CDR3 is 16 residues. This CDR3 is CASSQGGYANTGELFF. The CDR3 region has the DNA TGCGCCAGCAGCCAAGGGGGGTACGCGAACACCGGGGAGCTGTTTTTT.

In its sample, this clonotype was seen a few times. The CDR3 region has the DNA TGTGCCAGCAGTGAGAGCACAGATACGCAGTATTTT. This sequence encodes CASSESTDTQYF. The chain employs TRBV6-6 and TRBJ2-3; D call uncertain. The CDR3 has 12 residues. Germline V lookup: CDR1 MNHNY, CDR2 SVGAGI (reference sequence). V lost 5 bases to trimming and J lost 0 bases, with 3 bases between them.

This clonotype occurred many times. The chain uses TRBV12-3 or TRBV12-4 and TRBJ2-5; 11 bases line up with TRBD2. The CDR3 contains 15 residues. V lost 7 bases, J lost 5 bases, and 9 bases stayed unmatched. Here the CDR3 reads CASTALAGGSETQYF. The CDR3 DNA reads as TGTGCCAGCACCGCCCTAGCGGGGGGTTCGGAGACCCAGTACTTC.

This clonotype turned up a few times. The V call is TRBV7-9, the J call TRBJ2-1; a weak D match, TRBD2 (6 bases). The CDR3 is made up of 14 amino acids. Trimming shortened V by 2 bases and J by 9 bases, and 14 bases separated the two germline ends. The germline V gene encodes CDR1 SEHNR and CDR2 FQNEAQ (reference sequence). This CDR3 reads CASSLPSAGLEQFF. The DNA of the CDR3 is TGTGCCAGCAGCTTACCGTCGGCGGGGCTTGAGCAGTTCTTC.